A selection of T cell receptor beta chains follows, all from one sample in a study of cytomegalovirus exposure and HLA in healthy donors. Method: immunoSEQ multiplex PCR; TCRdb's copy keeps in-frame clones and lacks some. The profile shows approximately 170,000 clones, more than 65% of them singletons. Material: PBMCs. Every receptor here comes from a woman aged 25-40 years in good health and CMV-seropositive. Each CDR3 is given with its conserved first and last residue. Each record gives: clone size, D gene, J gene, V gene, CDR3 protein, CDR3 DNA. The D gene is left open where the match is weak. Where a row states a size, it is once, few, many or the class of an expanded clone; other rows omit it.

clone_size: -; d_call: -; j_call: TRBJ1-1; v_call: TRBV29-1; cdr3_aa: CSVEGRSHTEAFF; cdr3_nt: TGCAGCGTTGAAGGCAGGTCTCACACTGAAGCTTTCTTT
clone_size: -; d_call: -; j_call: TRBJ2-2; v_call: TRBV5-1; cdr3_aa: CASSLESRGRSNTGELFF; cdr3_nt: TGCGCCAGCAGCTTGGAATCCAGGGGCCGTTCGAACACCGGGGAGCTGTTTTTT
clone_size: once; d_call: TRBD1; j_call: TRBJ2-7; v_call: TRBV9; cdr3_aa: CASSVHSQGFKGEQYF; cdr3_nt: TGTGCCAGCAGCGTCCACTCACAGGGGTTCAAGGGCGAGCAGTACTTC
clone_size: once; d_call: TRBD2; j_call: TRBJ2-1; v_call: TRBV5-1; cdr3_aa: CASSSSLAGGLVAYNEQFF; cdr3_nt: TGCGCCAGCAGCTCATCACTAGCGGGAGGACTGGTGGCCTACAATGAGCAGTTCTTC
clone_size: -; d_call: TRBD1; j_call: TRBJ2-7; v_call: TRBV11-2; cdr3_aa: CASSGQGYEQYF; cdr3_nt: TGTGCCAGCAGCGGACAGGGCTACGAGCAGTACTTC
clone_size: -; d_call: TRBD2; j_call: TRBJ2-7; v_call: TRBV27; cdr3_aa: CASGSGISEQYF; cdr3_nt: TGTGCCAGCGGAAGCGGGATCAGCGAGCAGTACTTC
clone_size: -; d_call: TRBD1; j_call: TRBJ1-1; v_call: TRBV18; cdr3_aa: CASSPPAGQKNTEAFF; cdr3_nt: TGTGCCAGCTCACCCCCGGCGGGACAGAAAAACACTGAAGCTTTCTTT
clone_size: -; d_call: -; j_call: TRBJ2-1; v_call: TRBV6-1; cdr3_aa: CASSDPGRRVDEQFF; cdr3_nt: TGTGCCAGCAGTGACCCGGGACGGAGGGTGGATGAGCAGTTCTTC
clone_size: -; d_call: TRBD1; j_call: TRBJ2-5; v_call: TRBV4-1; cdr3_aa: CASSLDRGRETQYF; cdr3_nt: TGCGCCAGCAGCCTTGACAGGGGGCGGGAGACCCAGTACTTC
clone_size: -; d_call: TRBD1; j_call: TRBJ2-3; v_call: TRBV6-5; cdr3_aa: CASSEGAEDTQYF; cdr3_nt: TGTGCCAGCAGTGAGGGGGCGGAAGATACGCAGTATTTT
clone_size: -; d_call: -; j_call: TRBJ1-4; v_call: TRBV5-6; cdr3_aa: CASSLWGGEKLFF; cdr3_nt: TGTGCCAGCAGCTTGTGGGGGGGTGAAAAACTGTTTTTT
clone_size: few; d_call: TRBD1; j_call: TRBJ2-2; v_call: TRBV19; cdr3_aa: CASSRTGVTGELFF; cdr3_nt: TGTGCCAGTAGTCGAACAGGGGTCACCGGGGAGCTGTTTTTT
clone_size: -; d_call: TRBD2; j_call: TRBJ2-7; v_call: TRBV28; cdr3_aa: CASSSPLAGTYEQYF; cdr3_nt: TGTGCCAGCAGTTCCCCCCTAGCGGGCACCTACGAGCAGTACTTC
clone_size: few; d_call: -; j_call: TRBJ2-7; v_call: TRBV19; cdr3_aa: CASSMKSGSSYEQYF; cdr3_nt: TGTGCCAGTAGTATGAAGAGCGGCAGCTCCTACGAGCAGTACTTC
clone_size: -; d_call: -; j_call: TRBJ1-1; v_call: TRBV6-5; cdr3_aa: CASSVGQEAFF; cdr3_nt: TGTGCCAGCAGTGTGGGCCAGGAAGCTTTCTTT
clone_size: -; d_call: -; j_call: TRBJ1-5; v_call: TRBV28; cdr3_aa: CASLSPNQPQHF; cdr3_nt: TGTGCCAGTTTGAGCCCCAATCAGCCCCAGCATTTT
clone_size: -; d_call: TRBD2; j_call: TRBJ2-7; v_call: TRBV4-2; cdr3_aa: CASSQDETSGRPYEQYF; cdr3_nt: TGTGCCAGCAGCCAAGATGAGACTAGCGGGCGCCCCTACGAGCAGTACTTC
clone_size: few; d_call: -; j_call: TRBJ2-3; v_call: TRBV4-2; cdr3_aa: CASSRTPLTGGFKTDTQYF; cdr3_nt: TGTGCCAGCAGCCGCACCCCTCTTACCGGGGGATTCAAAACAGATACGCAGTATTTT
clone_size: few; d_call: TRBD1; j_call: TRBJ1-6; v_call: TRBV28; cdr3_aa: CASSVRDRDYSYNSPLHF; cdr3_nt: TGTGCCAGCAGTGTCCGGGACAGGGACTACTCCTATAATTCACCCCTCCACTTT
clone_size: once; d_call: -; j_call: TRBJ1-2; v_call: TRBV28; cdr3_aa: CASRGGGGYGYTF; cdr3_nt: TGTGCCAGCAGGGGGGGTGGGGGATATGGCTACACCTTC
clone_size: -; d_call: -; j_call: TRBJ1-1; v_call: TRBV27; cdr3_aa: CASSTGLLNTEAFF; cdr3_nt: TGTGCCAGCAGCACGGGACTTTTGAACACTGAAGCTTTCTTT
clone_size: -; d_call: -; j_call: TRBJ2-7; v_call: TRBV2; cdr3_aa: CASSEISGATYEQYF; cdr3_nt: TGTGCCAGCAGTGAAATTTCAGGGGCCACCTACGAGCAGTACTTC
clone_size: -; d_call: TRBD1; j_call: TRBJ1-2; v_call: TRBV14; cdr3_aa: CASSRDQDRDGYTF; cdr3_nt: TGTGCCAGCAGCCGAGACCAGGACAGGGATGGCTACACCTTC
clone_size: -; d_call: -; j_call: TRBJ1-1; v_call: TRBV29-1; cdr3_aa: CSGDGGTEAFF; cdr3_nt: TGCAGCGGGGACGGGGGGACTGAAGCTTTCTTT
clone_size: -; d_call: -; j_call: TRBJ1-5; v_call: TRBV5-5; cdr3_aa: CASSLNSGSNQPQHF; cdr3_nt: TGTGCCAGCAGCTTGAACAGCGGCAGCAATCAGCCCCAGCATTTT
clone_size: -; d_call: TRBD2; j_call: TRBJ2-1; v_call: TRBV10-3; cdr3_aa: CAISSPAGGGNEQFF; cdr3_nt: TGTGCCATCAGTAGCCCCGCGGGAGGTGGCAATGAGCAGTTCTTC
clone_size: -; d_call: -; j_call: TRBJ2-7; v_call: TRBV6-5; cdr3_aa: CASRPQLANPREQYF; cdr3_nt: TGTGCCAGCAGGCCCCAGCTAGCGAACCCTAGGGAGCAGTACTTC